This is a list of T cell receptor beta chains from one sample in a study of T cell responses to AZD1222 COVID-19 vaccine. Sequencing used immunoSEQ multiplex PCR; TCRdb keeps in-frame clones, though not all of them. The sample shows tens of thousands of clones, around 90% of them seen only once. The source was peripheral blood, collected on day 0 of AZD1222 vaccination. These receptors were taken from an adult in good health. CDR3s include the opening cysteine and the closing phenylalanine or tryptophan. D genes are given only for firm matches. Part of the rows lack a size; the others show once, few, many or a class for expanded clones.

clone_size,v_call,j_call,d_call,cdr3_nt,cdr3_aa
once,TRBV18,TRBJ2-7,-,TGTGCCAGCTCACCATCGGCGGGGCACGTCGAGCAGTACTTC,CASSPSAGHVEQYF
-,TRBV5-1,TRBJ1-2,-,TGCGCCAGCAGCTTGGGGGCAGGGGTCTATGGCTACACCTTC,CASSLGAGVYGYTF
-,TRBV11-3,TRBJ2-1,-,TGTGCCAGCCAGGAACACTCGCAGACCGAGCAGTTCTTC,CASQEHSQTEQFF
once,TRBV11-2,TRBJ2-6,-,TGTGCCAGCAGCTTAGATCCCAGGGGTGGGGCCAACGTCCTGACTTTC,CASSLDPRGGANVLTF
-,TRBV6-5,TRBJ1-1,-,TGTGCCAGCAGTTCCCTCGAGGGCGCTGAAGCTTTCTTT,CASSSLEGAEAFF
few,TRBV4-1,TRBJ2-2,TRBD2,TGCGCCAGCAGCCAACCTCCGGGACAGGCTCTAGCGGGGGGCTCCACCGGGGAGCTGTTTTTT,CASSQPPGQALAGGSTGELFF
-,TRBV28,TRBJ1-2,-,TGTGCCAGCAGTTTAGCTGGGGACGGCTACACCTTC,CASSLAGDGYTF
-,TRBV27,TRBJ1-6,-,TGTGCCAGCAGCGGACAGTATAATTCACCCCTCCACTTT,CASSGQYNSPLHF
-,TRBV5-1,TRBJ1-6,TRBD1,TGCGCCAGCAGCCCTGGACAGGGGAATGTTGGCTCACCCCTCCACTTT,CASSPGQGNVGSPLHF
once,TRBV6-2/TRBV6-3,TRBJ1-2,-,TGTGCCAGCAGCCCTTCCTGGGGCCAGGCCGGTGGGGGCTACACCTTC,CASSPSWGQAGGGYTF
-,TRBV18,TRBJ1-1,-,TGTGCCAGCTCACCACTCGAGGGGACTGAAGCTTTCTTT,CASSPLEGTEAFF
-,TRBV4-1,TRBJ2-7,-,TGCGCCAGCAGCCAGGGGACCGGGACTGGGAGTTACGAGCAGTACTTC,CASSQGTGTGSYEQYF
-,TRBV18,TRBJ1-1,TRBD1,TGTGCCAGCTCTTCGACAGGGGGAGGCACTGAAGCTTTCTTT,CASSSTGGGTEAFF
-,TRBV5-1,TRBJ1-2,-,TGCGCCAGCAGCTTGGAGGGCAAATATGGCTACACCTTC,CASSLEGKYGYTF
once,TRBV19,TRBJ1-5,-,TGTGCCAGTAGGGAGGCGGGATCTGGCAATCAGCCCCAGCATTTT,CASREAGSGNQPQHF
few,TRBV19,TRBJ1-2,TRBD1,TGTGCCAGTAGTTCGGACAGGAACTATGGCTACACCTTC,CASSSDRNYGYTF
-,TRBV5-1,TRBJ2-5,-,TGCGCCAGCAGCTTACGCATCCAAGAGACCCAGTACTTC,CASSLRIQETQYF
-,TRBV5-8,TRBJ1-2,-,TGTGCCAGCAGCTTCCTGCAGGGCTCGGGCTATGGCTACACCTTC,CASSFLQGSGYGYTF
-,TRBV9,TRBJ1-1,-,TGTGCCAGCAGCCGAGAAGCTGCGTCTGGGAACACTGAAGCTTTCTTT,CASSREAASGNTEAFF
-,TRBV29-1,TRBJ1-1,TRBD1,TGCAGCGCCTTTGACAGGGGTCGCACTGAAGCTTTCTTT,CSAFDRGRTEAFF
few,TRBV19,TRBJ1-5,-,TGTGCCAGTAGTAAATACCGCGAGGGACATCAGCCCCAGCATTTT,CASSKYREGHQPQHF
-,TRBV10-3,TRBJ1-3,-,TGTGCCATCAGAGGGACGCATTCTGGAAACACCATATATTTT,CAIRGTHSGNTIYF
-,TRBV9,TRBJ2-1,-,TGTGCCAGCAGCGTAGCTACTACAGGGAGTGAGCAGTTCTTC,CASSVATTGSEQFF